This T cell receptor beta chain was captured by sequencing in a study of cytomegalovirus exposure and HLA in healthy donors. Points from the study as a whole: In a later analysis, common viral pathogens appeared linked to several of the most significant clusters. Earlier analysis looked at TCR beta V segments, and most were productive about 87% or about 30% of the time. V- and J-gene trimming in TCR beta was tied to a missense DCLRE1C variant by an analysis performed later.

Samples came from healthy bone marrow donors. The PCR contained 60 Vbeta and 13 Jbeta primers. Clones were read by immunoSEQ multiplex PCR, and TCRdb kept only the in-frame ones, dropping some. Found here are around 230,000 clones, more than 75% of them singletons; the top ten hold about 6.1%. This clone was detected once. Its antigen remains unidentified. The J segment lost 10 bases and the V segment lost 1 base, leaving 8 bases of the junction unmatched. This CDR3 contains 15 residues. Germline V lookup: CDR1 LGHNA, CDR2 YNFKEQ. Source material: PBMCs. The receptor was isolated from a man aged 35 to 55 in good health and CMV-seropositive. The V gene is TRBV4-2, the J gene TRBJ2-1; 9 bases fit TRBD2. The CDR3 sequence: CASSQGSGSFNEQFF. As DNA, the CDR3 is TGTGCCAGCAGCCAAGGTAGCGGGAGTTTTAACGAGCAGTTCTTC.